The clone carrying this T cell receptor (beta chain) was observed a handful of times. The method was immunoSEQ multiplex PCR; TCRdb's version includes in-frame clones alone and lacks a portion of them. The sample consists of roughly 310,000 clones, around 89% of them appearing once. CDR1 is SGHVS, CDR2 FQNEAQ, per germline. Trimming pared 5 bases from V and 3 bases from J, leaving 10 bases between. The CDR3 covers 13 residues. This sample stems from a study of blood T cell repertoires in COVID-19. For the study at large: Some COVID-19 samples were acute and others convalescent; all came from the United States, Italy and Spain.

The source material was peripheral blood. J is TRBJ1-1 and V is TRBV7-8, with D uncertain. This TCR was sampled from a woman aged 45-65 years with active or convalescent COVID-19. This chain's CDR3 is CASSHTTYTEAFF. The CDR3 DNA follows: TGTGCCAGCAGCCATACCACATACACTGAAGCTTTCTTT.